These 29 T cell receptor beta chains were sequenced from one sample in a study of response to subunit inactivated influenza vaccine. MiXCR, applied by TCRdb to the RT-PCR reads, yields one record per CDR3 protein. Of 700,000 to 800,000 distinct CDR3 sequences detected, roughly 18% appear once; the ten largest clones hold roughly a tenth. Sequencing used PBMCs from blood, obtained 5 days after vaccination. Receptors originate from a man aged 50 or older who received an inactivated influenza vaccine.

This clonotype has at least ten counts. J is TRBJ2-1 and V is TRBV4-2; 8 nucleotides agree with TRBD1. This CDR3 is built from 14 residues. V dropped 3 bases and J dropped 5; count of bases not matched to a gene: 3. The germline gives CDR1 LGHNA, CDR2 YNFKEQ. As DNA, the CDR3 is TGTGCCAGCAGCCACCCGGACAGGGACAATGAGCAGTTCTTC. This translates into CASSHPDRDNEQFF.

The rearrangement uses TRBV20-1 and TRBJ2-5; the D is unclear. V dropped 2 bases and J dropped 5 bases, with 12 bases sitting between them. From germline, CDR1 is DFQATT and CDR2 SNEGSKA (reference sequence). There are 13 residues in the CDR3. The DNA of the CDR3 is TGCAGTGCTAGAAAAACTTTCAGGGAGACCCAGTACTTC. It encodes CSARKTFRETQYF.

The rearrangement joins TRBV7-2 to TRBJ2-7; D is perhaps TRBD1 or TRBD2 (5 bases each). Germline CDR1 SGHTA, CDR2 FQGNSA. V was trimmed by 5 bases and J by 2 bases, leaving 13 bases between them. This CDR3 has 14 residues. CDR3 sequence: CASSQRGRAYEQYF. CDR3 nucleotides: TGTGCCAGCAGCCAGAGGGGCAGGGCCTACGAGCAGTACTTC. The variable domain in full, completed from reference TRBV7-2 and TRBJ2-7, reads GAGVSQSPSNKVTEKGKDVELRCDPISGHTALYWYRQSLGQGLEFLIYFQGNSAPDKSGLPSDRFSAERTGGSVSTLTIQRTQQEDSAVYLCASSQRGRAYEQYFGPGTRLTVT.

This clonotype was observed a few times. The chain recombines TRBV9 with TRBJ1-2, with 10 bases fitting TRBD1. This CDR3 region has 16 residues. Germline trimming cut 5 bases from V and 4 bases from J; bases unmatched to any gene: 11. CDR1 and CDR2 (germline): SGDLS, YYNGEE. CDR3 sequence (DNA): TGTGCCAGCAGTGAGGGACAGGGGCCGCCTGCCTATGGCTACACCTTC. Its protein is CASSEGQGPPAYGYTF.

This clonotype was seen a few times. CDR3 nucleotides: TGTGCCAGCAGCTCCCCCCTCGGAAGGGCGAATGAGCAGTTCTTC. Protein product: CASSSPLGRANEQFF. The V call is TRBV11-1, the J call TRBJ2-1; D is unresolved. With 4 bases removed from V and 7 bases from J, the gap between germline ends came to 17 bases. The CDR3 length is 15 residues. Germline CDR1 is SGHAT and CDR2 is FQDESV (reference sequence).

This clonotype was detected only a few times. J is TRBJ1-1 and V is TRBV7-9, with a weak D call TRBD1 (5 bases). CDR3 length: 13 residues. Looked up from germline, CDR1 is SEHNR and CDR2 is FQNEAQ (reference sequence). Trimming took off 6 bases at V and 1 base at J, with 9 bases between the two ends. CDR3 sequence reads: CASRTTANTEAFF. The CDR3 DNA is TGTGCCAGCAGGACGACAGCGAACACTGAAGCTTTCTTT.

This clonotype occurred a few times. The rearrangement joins TRBV30 to TRBJ2-1, with 9 bases identical to TRBD1. This CDR3 is built from 15 residues. The germline V gene has CDR1 GTSNPN and CDR2 SVGIG (reference sequence). The V and J ends lost 2 bases and 6 bases, in that order; junction bases with no gene match: 8. CDR3 loop: CAWSRFGTGPNEQFF. The CDR3 DNA follows: TGTGCCTGGAGTCGGTTTGGGACAGGGCCCAATGAGCAGTTCTTC.

The chain joins TRBV7-2 to TRBJ2-3; no clear D gene. Germline V gene lookup returns CDR1 SGHTA and CDR2 FQGNSA. The V end lost 1 base, the J end lost 0 bases, and 8 bases lay between the germline ends. The CDR3 has 15 amino acids. CDR3: CASSLVGFSTDTQYF. In DNA, the CDR3 is TGTGCCAGCAGCTTAGTAGGCTTTAGCACAGATACGCAGTATTTT.

The table lists this clonotype with a count of one. The rearrangement links TRBV5-1 to TRBJ2-2, with TRBD2 as a possible D gene (6 bases). CDR1 is SGHRS, CDR2 YFSETQ, per germline. Trimming removed 2 bases from V and 5 bases from J, with 10 bases in between. The CDR3 has 14 amino acids. The CDR3 DNA reads as TGCGCCAGCAGCTTTGAAAGCGGGACCGGGGAGCTGTTTTTT. The encoded protein is CASSFESGTGELFF.

The chain has TRBV20-1 and TRBJ2-2, with D perhaps matching TRBD1 (6 bases). With 7 bases removed from V and 6 bases from J, the gap between germline ends came to 15 bases. This CDR3 is built from 13 residues. The germline V gene has CDR1 DFQATT and CDR2 SNEGSKA (reference sequence). CDR3 sequence reads: CSVLGAGAGELFF. CDR3 bases: TGCAGTGTTTTGGGGGCGGGTGCCGGGGAGCTGTTTTTT.

The rearrangement links TRBV30 to TRBJ2-2; TRBD2 aligns across 10 bases. This CDR3 contains 16 residues. The J segment lost 7 bases and the V segment lost 2 bases, leaving 10 bases of the junction unmatched. CDR1 GTSNPN and CDR2 SVGIG come from the germline V gene (reference sequence). The CDR3 DNA reads TGTGCCTGGAGTCGGTGGCTAGCGGGAGCGGGCGGGGAGCTGTTTTTT. It specifies CAWSRWLAGAGGELFF.

The chain combines TRBV18 with TRBJ2-1, with 8 bases aligning to TRBD1. The J segment lost 2 bases and the V segment lost 5 bases, leaving 11 bases of the junction unmatched. CDR1 KGHSH and CDR2 LQKENI come from the germline V gene. The CDR3 length is 17 residues. CDR3 sequence: CASSTVSGQGTYNEQFF. The DNA for the CDR3 is TGTGCCAGCTCAACGGTTTCCGGACAGGGAACCTACAATGAGCAGTTCTTC. Complete variable domain (other parts from reference TRBV18 and TRBJ2-1): NAGVMQNPRHLVRRRGQEARLRCSPMKGHSHVYWYRQLPEEGLKFMVYLQKENIIDESGMPKERFSAEFPKEGPSILRIQQVVRGDSAAYFCASSTVSGQGTYNEQFFGPGTRLTVL.

This clonotype was recorded a few times. V usage is TRBV7-9 and J usage is TRBJ1-2; possibly TRBD1 for D (6 bases). V was shortened by 1 base and J by 3 bases, with 9 bases between the two germline ends. CDR1 SEHNR and CDR2 FQNEAQ come from the germline V gene (reference sequence). This CDR3 spans 14 amino acids. The CDR3 here is CASSLVDSDYGYTF. DNA of the CDR3: TGTGCCAGCAGCTTAGTGGACAGCGACTATGGCTACACCTTC.

The CDR3 nucleotides read TGTGCCAGCAGCTTAGCGGGACTCAACGCCGGGCTGTTTTTT. It specifies CASSLAGLNAGLFF. The chain employs TRBV7-8 and TRBJ2-2, with D possibly being TRBD2 (6 bases). Trimming took off 0 bases at V and 13 bases at J, with 15 bases between the two ends. From germline, CDR1 is SGHVS and CDR2 FQNEAQ. The length of the CDR3 is 14 residues.

This clonotype was counted many times. The chain has TRBV7-8 and TRBJ2-1; 13 positions agree with TRBD2. This CDR3 comprises 15 residues. The V and J ends lost 5 bases and 10 bases, in that order; junction bases with no gene match: 8. Per the germline V gene, CDR1 is SGHVS and CDR2 is FQNEAQ. The CDR3 region is CASSTWTSGSEEQFF. DNA for the CDR3: TGTGCCAGCAGCACGTGGACTAGCGGGAGTGAGGAGCAGTTCTTC.

The J gene is TRBJ2-1, the V gene TRBV7-8; unclear D gene. Germline CDR1 SGHVS, CDR2 FQNEAQ. This CDR3 has 13 amino acids. With 4 bases removed from V and 7 bases from J, the gap between germline ends came to 11 bases. The DNA of the CDR3 is TGTGCCAGCAGCTACCGTGAGGCTAATGAGCAGTTCTTC. Translating it yields CASSYREANEQFF.

The table lists this clonotype with a few counts. This chain connects TRBV6-4 to TRBJ2-1; 9 bases map to TRBD2. The CDR3 is made up of 15 amino acids. The trim removed 9 bases at V and 0 bases at J, leaving 6 bases unmatched. Germline lookup yields CDR1 MRHNA and CDR2 SNTAGT. The CDR3 reads CASKSGGSSYNEQFF. The DNA of the CDR3 is TGTGCCAGTAAAAGCGGGGGGAGCTCCTACAATGAGCAGTTCTTC.

This clonotype was seen a handful of times. CDR3 protein: CASSGPGTGVSYEQYF. CDR3 nucleotide sequence: TGCGCCAGCAGCGGTCCAGGGACAGGGGTATCCTACGAGCAGTACTTC. V usage is TRBV5-1 and J usage is TRBJ2-7; the match to TRBD1 covers 10 bases. V gave up 4 bases and J gave up 1 base; unmatched junction bases: 8. The CDR3 extends over 16 amino acids. CDR1 and CDR2 from the germline V gene are SGHRS and YFSETQ.

This clonotype was detected a few times. The V gene is TRBV12-3 or TRBV12-4, the J gene TRBJ2-1; a possible D gene is TRBD1 (6 bases). Trimming left V 5 bases short and J 9 bases short, with 14 bases between. The CDR3 contains 13 residues. CDR3 DNA sequence: TGTGCCAGCAGTCAATCAGGGGAAGGTGAGCAGTTCTTC. As protein: CASSQSGEGEQFF.

The chain employs TRBV6-1 and TRBJ1-3, with D hard to call. Trimming took 6 bases from V and 0 from J, leaving 6 bases between them. This CDR3 is built from 13 residues. Germline V gene sequence: CDR1 MNHNS, CDR2 SASEGT. For the CDR3, the DNA is TGTGCCAGCAGACCGGGCTCTGGAAACACCATATATTTT. Its translation is CASRPGSGNTIYF.

As concerns this clonotype: One end of the junction fails to match germline, which may point to a read error. The genes are TRBV5-1 and TRBJ1-6; no clear D. Germline V lookup: CDR1 SGHRS, CDR2 YFSETQ. The CDR3 has 11 amino acids. As DNA, the CDR3 is TGTGCACGTCTGCATAATTCACCCCTCCACTTT. This translates into CARLHNSPLHF.

The V call is TRBV6-2 or TRBV6-3, the J call TRBJ2-3; 7 nucleotides line up with TRBD1. CDR1 and CDR2 (germline): MNHEY, SVGEGT. After removal of 1 base from V and 2 bases from J, the junction contained 3 bases not matched to a gene. There are 15 residues in the CDR3. The CDR3 is CASSYWDRYTDTQYF. CDR3 DNA sequence: TGTGCCAGCAGTTACTGGGACAGATACACAGATACGCAGTATTTT.

The V call is TRBV3-1, the J call TRBJ2-7, with D hard to call. Deletions cut 0 bases from V and 7 bases from J, with 16 bases between. CDR1 LGHDT and CDR2 YNNKEL come from the germline V gene (reference sequence). The CDR3 loop spans 15 amino acids. This chain's CDR3 is CASSQDFYRPREQYF. CDR3 coding DNA: TGTGCCAGCAGCCAAGATTTTTATCGGCCAAGGGAGCAGTACTTC.

V usage is TRBV28 and J usage is TRBJ1-1, with D hard to call. Trimming left V 6 bases short and J 6 bases short, with 11 bases between. The CDR3 length is 12 residues. Germline V CDR1 and CDR2: MDHEN, SYDVKM. The CDR3 DNA follows: TGTGCCAGCAGATCTTCTTACGCTGAAGCTTTCTTT. Its translation is CASRSSYAEAFF.

J is TRBJ2-1 and V is TRBV9, with 10 bases fitting TRBD2. V was pared by 3 bases and J by 6 bases, with 6 bases of the junction left unmatched. Per germline, CDR1 SGDLS and CDR2 YYNGEE. The CDR3 spans 15 residues. DNA for the CDR3: TGTGCCAGCAGCGGCAGCGGGAGGGGGATCAATGAGCAGTTCTTC. As protein: CASSGSGRGINEQFF.

This clonotype has at least ten counts. The chain employs TRBV6-5 and TRBJ2-5; 9 bases align to TRBD1. V lost 6 bases to trimming and J lost 4 bases; unmatched junction nucleotides: 0. The CDR3 has 12 residues. CDR1 is MNHEY, CDR2 SVGAGI, per germline. This chain's CDR3 is CASRTGGETQYF. The CDR3 region has the DNA TGTGCCAGCAGGACAGGGGGAGAGACCCAGTACTTC.

This clonotype showed up just a few times. The chain couples TRBV4-1 to TRBJ1-1; a possible D gene is TRBD1 (5 bases). CDR1 is MGHRA, CDR2 YSYEKL, per germline. CDR3 length equals 16 residues. The ends were cut back, 3 bases at V and 0 bases at J, with 14 bases in the middle. The CDR3 DNA follows: TGCGCCAGCAGCCACCGAAGGGGCGAGCTGAACACTGAAGCTTTCTTT. This sequence encodes CASSHRRGELNTEAFF.

In its sample, this clonotype was seen many times. For the CDR3, the DNA is TGCAGCGTTGAAGACAGGGGGGTAGACTACGAGCAGTACTTC. Translation: CSVEDRGVDYEQYF. The chain carries TRBV29-1 and TRBJ2-7; a weak D match, TRBD1 (7 bases). The germline V gene encodes CDR1 SQVTM and CDR2 ANQGSEA. The CDR3 totals 14 residues. Deletions cut 0 bases from V and 3 bases from J, with 12 bases between.

This clonotype was seen ten or more times. J is TRBJ1-2 and V is TRBV29-1; no firm D call. CDR3 length equals 11 residues. The germline V and J ends were trimmed by 5 bases and 3 bases, with 7 bases remaining between them. CDR1 and CDR2 (germline): SQVTM, ANQGSEA. Written as DNA, the CDR3 is TGCAGCGTTCTGGGGTACTATGGCTACACCTTC. Translated: CSVLGYYGYTF. Together with reference TRBV29-1 and TRBJ1-2, the CDR3 gives the full variable domain: SAVISQKPSRDICQRGTSLTIQCQVDSQVTMMFWYRQQPGQSLTLIATANQGSEATYESGFVIDKFPISRPNLTFSTLTVSNMSPEDSSIYLCSVLGYYGYTFGSGTRLTVV.